This record concerns one T cell receptor (beta chain) sequence. TCRdb's table, derived via immunoSEQ multiplex PCR, lists solely in-frame clones and lacks some. The sample carries 100,000 to 120,000 clones, around 89% recorded once. These data belong to a study of Tregs in tolerant kidney transplant recipients. This clonotype originated in a human donor who received a combined kidney and bone marrow transplant. The material was CD4+ T cells from blood, obtained before the transplant.

This CDR3 is CASGLISPVVFYEQYF. The CDR3 nucleotides are TGTGCTAGTGGTTTGATCTCCCCTGTCGTTTTCTACGAGCAGTACTTC. The V call is TRBV12-5, the J call TRBJ2-7; D remains unclear. CDR3 size: 16 residues. Germline V gene sequence: CDR1 LGHNT, CDR2 FRNRAP. Trimming took off 2 bases at V and 3 bases at J, with 17 bases between the two ends.